The 26 T cell receptor beta chains below all came from one sample that was sequenced in a study of control samples from healthy donors and cancer patients. Sequencing was performed with immunoSEQ multiplex PCR; in TCRdb, only in-frame clones are kept and a portion is missing. This repertoire shows over 200,000 clones, around 80% found once; its top ten account for roughly 13%. The sample taken for sequencing was PBMCs. These receptors came from a woman aged 60 to 75 with lung cancer.

This clone has a handful of counts. The chain recombines TRBV9 with TRBJ2-6; no firm D call. CDR3 length equals 16 residues. Trimming left V 3 bases short and J 0 bases short, with 10 bases between. Germline V CDR1 and CDR2: SGDLS, YYNGEE. The CDR3 sequence is CASSASLSSGANVLTF. The CDR3 bases are TGTGCCAGCAGCGCCAGTCTTTCCTCTGGGGCCAACGTCCTGACTTTC.

The chain couples TRBV19 to TRBJ2-1; TRBD1 matches at 10 bases. CDR1 is LNHDA, CDR2 SQIVND, per germline (reference sequence). V shed 5 bases and J 4 bases; nucleotides not matched to a gene: 2. This CDR3 is built from 14 residues. This chain's CDR3 is CASSGTGEYNEQFF. For the CDR3, the DNA is TGTGCCAGTAGTGGGACAGGGGAGTACAATGAGCAGTTCTTC.

The chain couples TRBV6-5 to TRBJ2-7; TRBD1 matches 10 bases. Germline loops: CDR1 MNHEY, CDR2 SVGAGI. V trimming: 0 bases; J trimming: 6 bases; junction bases outside the gene matches: 2. There are 14 residues in the CDR3. The CDR3 spells CASSYSGQGGEQYF. The CDR3 nucleotides read TGTGCCAGCAGTTACTCCGGACAGGGGGGCGAGCAGTACTTC.

This sequence joins TRBV28 and TRBJ1-6, with TRBD1 identical over 7 bases. The CDR3 runs to 18 residues. Losses at the gene ends were 7 bases for V and 5 bases for J; bases not matched to a gene: 17. The germline V gene encodes CDR1 MDHEN and CDR2 SYDVKM. CDR3 region: CASTTTGFLYNDNSPLHF. Here the CDR3 DNA reads TGTGCCAGCACTACGACAGGGTTCCTTTATAATGATAATTCACCCCTCCACTTT.

The CDR3 DNA sequence: TGTGCCAGCAGTTTGGGGCGTTTCACCGGGGAGCTGTTTTTT. Translated: CASSLGRFTGELFF. J is TRBJ2-2 and V is TRBV27, with D tentatively TRBD1 (5 bases). The CDR3 totals 14 residues. The V and J ends lost 3 bases and 4 bases respectively, with 9 bases between them. CDR1 and CDR2 (germline): MNHEY, SMNVEV (reference sequence).

The chain carries TRBV29-1 and TRBJ2-1; 7 bases match TRBD1. The CDR3 runs to 14 residues. V trimming: 3 bases; J trimming: 8 bases; junction bases outside the gene matches: 10. Germline V lookup: CDR1 SQVTM, CDR2 ANQGSEA. The CDR3 protein is CSVERNRGQDEQFF. The CDR3 nucleotides read TGCAGCGTTGAGAGAAACAGGGGTCAGGATGAGCAGTTCTTC.

The genes are TRBV10-3 and TRBJ2-1, with 8 bases lining up with TRBD2. Germline V gene lookup returns CDR1 ENHRY and CDR2 SYGVKD. This CDR3 spans 17 amino acids. The V gene end was trimmed by 4 bases and the J gene end by 7 bases; junction bases not matched to a gene: 15. CDR3 coding DNA: TGTGCCATCAGTGCCCACTCAGCGGGAGTGGGAGGAAATGAGCAGTTCTTC. Translating gives CAISAHSAGVGGNEQFF.

For the CDR3, the DNA is TGTGCCAGTAGCACAGGGGATTACTCTGGAAACACCATATATTTT. Translation: CASSTGDYSGNTIYF. The rearrangement joins TRBV19 to TRBJ1-3; 7 bases fit TRBD1. CDR3 length: 15 residues. Germline CDR1 and CDR2: LNHDA and SQIVND (reference sequence). J gave up 0 bases and V 6 bases, and 5 bases lay outside the gene matches.

Concerning this clone: The sample contains more than one DNA sequence encoding this CDR3. CDR3 DNA sequence: TGTGCCAGCAGCTCGAGGACAGGGGGCACAGATACGCAGTATTTT. This gives the protein CASSSRTGGTDTQYF. The chain uses TRBV7-3 and TRBJ2-3, with TRBD1 identical over 9 bases. Germline V lookup: CDR1 SGHTA, CDR2 FQGTGA. V dropped 4 bases and J dropped 1; count of bases not matched to a gene: 3. This CDR3 is built from 15 residues.

This rearrangement joins TRBV25-1 to TRBJ1-3; tentative D call: TRBD1 (5 bases). Between the trimmed V and J ends, which lost 1 base and 2 bases, there was a span of 9 bases. The length of the CDR3 is 15 residues. The germline gives CDR1 MGHDK, CDR2 SYGVNS. The CDR3 DNA is TGTGCCAGCAGTGAATTGTTGGGGCCTGGAAACACCATATATTTT. It yields the protein CASSELLGPGNTIYF.

This clone showed up just once. The chain uses TRBV21-1 and TRBJ2-7; the table's TRBD2 call for D was not verified on the DNA. TRBV21-1 counts as a pseudogene. This CDR3 contains 13 residues. This chain's CDR3 is CASSSPRDYEQYF. The DNA of the CDR3 is TGTGCCAGCAGCAGTCCTAGAGACTACGAGCAGTACTTC.

V and J are TRBV6-5 and TRBJ2-7, with TRBD1 as a possible D gene (6 bases). Germline V lookup: CDR1 MNHEY, CDR2 SVGAGI. CDR3 size: 14 residues. V was cut by 5 bases and J by 2 bases, with 13 bases left in between. The CDR3 loop is CASSQGQLTYEQYF. The CDR3 bases are TGTGCCAGCAGTCAGGGGCAACTAACCTACGAGCAGTACTTC.

This chain joins TRBV6-1 and TRBJ2-3; no firm D call. CDR1 is MNHNS, CDR2 SASEGT, per germline. The ends were cut back, 3 bases at V and 1 base at J, with 14 bases in the middle. The CDR3 covers 16 residues. CDR3 DNA: TGTGCCAGCAGTGATCGTAACGGAGCCGGCACAGATACGCAGTATTTT. It yields the protein CASSDRNGAGTDTQYF.

J is TRBJ2-3 and V is TRBV3-1 (or the pseudogene TRBV3-2); 11 bases match TRBD2. The germline gives CDR1 LGHDT, CDR2 YNNKEL (reference sequence). V lost 4 bases, J lost 1 base, and 7 bases stayed unmatched. This CDR3 contains 17 residues. The CDR3 DNA reads TGTGCCAGCAGCCCCCTACCACTAGCGGGGGGCACAGATACGCAGTATTTT. As protein: CASSPLPLAGGTDTQYF.

This clone was seen many times. The chain recombines TRBV2 with TRBJ2-3; 9 bases are a match to TRBD1. In germline, CDR1 is SNHLY, CDR2 FYNNEI. V gave up 3 bases and J gave up 0 bases; unmatched junction bases: 4. The CDR3 consists of 16 residues. Here the CDR3 reads CASSDRQGGSTDTQYF. In DNA, the CDR3 is TGTGCCAGCAGTGACCGACAGGGGGGTAGCACAGATACGCAGTATTTT.

V and J are TRBV28 and TRBJ2-6; D uncertain. Germline assignment: CDR1 MDHEN and CDR2 SYDVKM. This CDR3 comprises 14 residues. V was pared by 6 bases and J by 1 base, with 7 bases between. The CDR3 is CASRIGSGANVLTF. In nucleotides, the CDR3 is TGTGCCAGCAGGATCGGGTCTGGGGCCAACGTCCTGACTTTC. Full variable domain (outside the CDR3, taken from reference TRBV28 and TRBJ2-6): DVKVTQSSRYLVKRTGEKVFLECVQDMDHENMFWYRQDPGLGLRLIYFSYDVKMKEKGDIPEGYSVSREKKERFSLILESASTNQTSMYLCASRIGSGANVLTFGAGSRLTVL.

The V call is TRBV6-5, the J call TRBJ2-2, with TRBD1 matching 7 bases. The CDR3 sequence is 16 residues long. J was trimmed by 4 bases and V by 4 bases; bases with no gene match: 9. Germline values: CDR1 MNHEY, CDR2 SVGAGI. CDR3 loop: CASSSTRTGSTGELFF. CDR3 nucleotide sequence: TGTGCCAGCAGTTCAACCAGGACAGGCTCCACCGGGGAGCTGTTTTTT.

About this clone itself: Different DNA sequences within this sample yield the same CDR3. The CDR3 coding sequence is TGTGCCAGCAGTTACGTCAGGGGCAATGAGCAGTTCTTC. Amino acid sequence: CASSYVRGNEQFF. The chain couples TRBV6-5 to TRBJ2-1; TRBD1 might be the D (6 bases). The V and J ends lost 2 bases and 6 bases respectively, with 8 bases between them. CDR1 is MNHEY, CDR2 SVGAGI, per germline. This CDR3 is 13 amino acids long.

The V gene is TRBV3-1 (or the pseudogene TRBV3-2), the J gene TRBJ2-5; D is possibly TRBD2 (5 bases). Trimming cost V 1 base and J 5 bases, with 8 bases left between them. Germline CDR1 reads LGHDT; CDR2 reads YNNKEL (reference sequence). The CDR3 extends over 13 amino acids. As DNA, the CDR3 is TGTGCCAGCAGCCAAGGAACTAGGGAGACCCAGTACTTC. Translating it yields CASSQGTRETQYF.

The count of this clone is one. The chain joins TRBV7-9 to TRBJ1-5, with 8 bases that match TRBD1. The CDR3 consists of 16 residues. Germline V lookup: CDR1 SEHNR, CDR2 FQNEAQ (reference sequence). V lost 5 bases and J lost 5; bases outside the gene matches: 11. The CDR3 spells CASSPERAGGYQPQHF. In DNA, the CDR3 is TGTGCCAGCAGCCCTGAGAGGGCAGGGGGCTATCAGCCCCAGCATTTT.

This chain joins TRBV7-3 and TRBJ2-5; TRBD2 is a possible D gene (6 bases). The CDR3 consists of 16 residues. CDR1 and CDR2 from the germline V gene are SGHTA and FQGTGA. The germline V and J ends were trimmed by 6 bases and 5 bases, with 22 bases remaining between them. CDR3 in amino acids: CASSRNGGAGLETQYF. As DNA, the CDR3 is TGTGCCAGCAGTCGAAACGGCGGGGCAGGGTTGGAGACCCAGTACTTC.

This clone was observed a few times. The CDR3 is CASSARRGVGYGYTF. For the CDR3, the DNA is TGCGCCAGCAGCGCGCGCAGGGGAGTCGGGTATGGCTACACCTTC. V and J are TRBV5-1 and TRBJ1-2; D perhaps matches TRBD1 (6 bases). The CDR3 is 15 residues long. The V end was cut by 4 bases, the J end by 5 bases, with 18 bases between. Germline V CDR1 and CDR2: SGHRS, YFSETQ.

V usage is TRBV28 and J usage is TRBJ2-7; no definite D call. The CDR3 length is 14 residues. V was cut by 5 bases and J by 0 bases, with 11 bases left in between. Germline loops: CDR1 MDHEN, CDR2 SYDVKM. The CDR3 reads CASSLLSSSYEQYF. The CDR3 region has the DNA TGTGCCAGCAGTCTACTATCCAGCTCCTACGAGCAGTACTTC.

The J gene is TRBJ1-6, the V gene TRBV19, with TRBD1 identical over 7 bases. The V segment lost 8 bases and the J segment 7 bases; nucleotides outside the gene matches: 8. Germline V gene sequence: CDR1 LNHDA, CDR2 SQIVND (reference sequence). The CDR3 has 14 residues. Here the CDR3 reads CASRVGTENSPLHF. The CDR3 region has the DNA TGTGCCAGTCGAGTTGGGACAGAAAATTCACCCCTCCACTTT.

This clone appeared a few times. V gene TRBV29-1 combines with J gene TRBJ1-1; no clear D gene. This CDR3 comprises 13 residues. CDR1 SQVTM and CDR2 ANQGSEA come from the germline V gene. The germline V and J ends were trimmed by 4 bases and 1 base, with 10 bases remaining between them. CDR3 sequence reads: CSVAPDWNTEAFF. CDR3 coding DNA: TGCAGCGTTGCACCCGATTGGAACACTGAAGCTTTCTTT.

This chain connects TRBV19 to TRBJ1-2; weak D call: TRBD1 (5 bases). Germline CDR1 LNHDA, CDR2 SQIVND (reference sequence). The V gene lost 6 bases and the J gene lost 4 bases, with 15 bases spanning the gap. CDR3 length: 14 amino acids. This CDR3 reads CASRLDRFPYGYTF. In DNA, the CDR3 is TGTGCCAGTAGGCTAGACAGATTTCCCTATGGCTACACCTTC.